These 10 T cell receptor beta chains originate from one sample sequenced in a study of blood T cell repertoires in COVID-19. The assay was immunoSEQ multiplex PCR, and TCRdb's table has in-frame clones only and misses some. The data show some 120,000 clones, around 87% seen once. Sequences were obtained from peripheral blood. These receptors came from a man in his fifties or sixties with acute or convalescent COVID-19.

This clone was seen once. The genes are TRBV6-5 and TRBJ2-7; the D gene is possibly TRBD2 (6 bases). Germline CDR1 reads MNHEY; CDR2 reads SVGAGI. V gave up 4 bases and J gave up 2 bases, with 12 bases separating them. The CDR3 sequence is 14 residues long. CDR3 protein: CASSFGGEPYEQYF. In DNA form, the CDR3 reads TGTGCCAGCAGTTTCGGGGGAGAACCCTACGAGCAGTACTTC.

In nucleotides, the CDR3 is TGTGCCAGTAGCAGTGGACAGACCCTCTATGGCTACACCTTC. Its protein is CASSSGQTLYGYTF. The V gene is TRBV19, the J gene TRBJ1-2; maybe TRBD1 (6 bases). V was shortened by 6 bases and J by 4 bases, with 15 bases between the two germline ends. CDR3 size: 14 residues. The V gene's germline CDR1 is LNHDA and CDR2 SQIVND (reference sequence).

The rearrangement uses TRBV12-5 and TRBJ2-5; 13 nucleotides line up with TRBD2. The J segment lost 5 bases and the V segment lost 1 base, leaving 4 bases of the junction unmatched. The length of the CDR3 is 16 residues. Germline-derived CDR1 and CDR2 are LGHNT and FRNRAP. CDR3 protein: CASGLGLAGGGETQYF. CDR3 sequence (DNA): TGTGCTAGTGGTTTGGGACTAGCGGGAGGAGGGGAGACCCAGTACTTC.

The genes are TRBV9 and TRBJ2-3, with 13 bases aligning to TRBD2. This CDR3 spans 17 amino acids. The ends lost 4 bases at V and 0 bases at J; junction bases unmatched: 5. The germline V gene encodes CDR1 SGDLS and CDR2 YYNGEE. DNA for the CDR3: TGTGCCAGCAGCAAGGGACTAGCGGGAACTAGCACAGATACGCAGTATTTT. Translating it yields CASSKGLAGTSTDTQYF.

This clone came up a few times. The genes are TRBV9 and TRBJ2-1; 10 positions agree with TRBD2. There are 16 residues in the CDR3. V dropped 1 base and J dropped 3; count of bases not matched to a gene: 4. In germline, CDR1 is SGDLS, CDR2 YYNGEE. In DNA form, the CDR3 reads TGTGCCAGCAGCGTATCAGGGACTAGCGTCTACAATGAGCAGTTCTTC. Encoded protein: CASSVSGTSVYNEQFF.

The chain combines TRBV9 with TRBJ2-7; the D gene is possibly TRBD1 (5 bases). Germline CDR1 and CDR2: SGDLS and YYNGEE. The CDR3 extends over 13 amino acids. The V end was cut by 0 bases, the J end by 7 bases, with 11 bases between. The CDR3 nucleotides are TGTGCCAGCAGCGTAGGCTATTCAGGGGAGCAGTACTTC. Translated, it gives CASSVGYSGEQYF.

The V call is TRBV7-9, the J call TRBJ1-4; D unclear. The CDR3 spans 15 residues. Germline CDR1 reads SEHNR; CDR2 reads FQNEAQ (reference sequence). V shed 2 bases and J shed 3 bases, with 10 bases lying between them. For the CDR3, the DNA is TGTGCCAGCAGCTTAAACCTCGGGGCTAATGAAAAACTGTTTTTT. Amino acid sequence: CASSLNLGANEKLFF.

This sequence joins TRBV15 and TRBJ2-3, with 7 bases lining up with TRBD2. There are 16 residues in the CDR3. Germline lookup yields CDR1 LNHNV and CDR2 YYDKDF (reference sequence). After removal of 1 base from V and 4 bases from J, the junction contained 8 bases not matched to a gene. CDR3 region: CATSRGWEGLADTQYF. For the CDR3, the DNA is TGTGCCACCAGCAGAGGCTGGGAGGGGTTAGCAGATACGCAGTATTTT.

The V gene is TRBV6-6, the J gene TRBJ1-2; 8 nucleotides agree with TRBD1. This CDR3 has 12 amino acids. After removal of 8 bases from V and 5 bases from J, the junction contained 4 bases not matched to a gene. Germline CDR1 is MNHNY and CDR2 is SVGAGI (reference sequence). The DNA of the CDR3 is TGTGCCAGCTCACAGGGGGATTATGGCTACACCTTC. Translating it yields CASSQGDYGYTF.

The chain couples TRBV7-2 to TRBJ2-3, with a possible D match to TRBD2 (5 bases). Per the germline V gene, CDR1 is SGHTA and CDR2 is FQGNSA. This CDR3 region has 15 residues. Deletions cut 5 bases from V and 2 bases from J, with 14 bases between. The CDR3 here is CASSPVATTTDTQYF. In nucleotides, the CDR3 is TGTGCCAGCAGCCCAGTAGCGACCACCACAGATACGCAGTATTTT.